This T cell receptor (beta chain) is from a study of blood T cell repertoires in COVID-19. About the study: In each case, the material was cDNA or gDNA derived from T cells, B-cell-depleted T cells, or PBMCs.

Germline V gene data show CDR1 as WSHSY and CDR2 as SAAADI. V was pared by 4 bases and J by 7 bases, with 13 bases between. CDR3 size: 13 residues. A Seattle source enrolled patients during active infection and followed them longitudinally. Per the authors' pipeline: The authors estimated nucleated cell counts from reference gene primer amplification. The data were produced by immunoSEQ multiplex PCR, yet TCRdb's version contains in-frame clones alone and is incomplete. V, J and clone size are those of that table, while D and trimming were read from the DNA. The sample carries about 440,000 clones, approximately 90% recorded once.

The receptor was derived from a woman aged 45-65 years with COVID-19, enrolled during active disease. Material for sequencing was peripheral blood. The chain is built from TRBV10-2 and TRBJ1-1; the D gene is possibly TRBD1 (6 bases). CDR3 in amino acids: CASSAPGVDEAFF. The CDR3 DNA follows: TGCGCCAGCAGTGCCCCAGGGGTGGATGAAGCTTTCTTT.